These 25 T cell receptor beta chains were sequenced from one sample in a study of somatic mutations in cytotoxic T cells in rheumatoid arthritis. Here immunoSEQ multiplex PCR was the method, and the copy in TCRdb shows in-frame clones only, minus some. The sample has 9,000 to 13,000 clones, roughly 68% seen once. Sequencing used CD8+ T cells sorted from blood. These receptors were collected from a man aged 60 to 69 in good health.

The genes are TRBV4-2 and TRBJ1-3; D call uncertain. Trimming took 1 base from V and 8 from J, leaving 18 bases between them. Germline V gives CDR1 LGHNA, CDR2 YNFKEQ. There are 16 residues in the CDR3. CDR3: CASSQGVAGEVHTIYF. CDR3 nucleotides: TGTGCCAGCAGCCAAGGCGTGGCAGGAGAGGTTCACACCATATATTTT.

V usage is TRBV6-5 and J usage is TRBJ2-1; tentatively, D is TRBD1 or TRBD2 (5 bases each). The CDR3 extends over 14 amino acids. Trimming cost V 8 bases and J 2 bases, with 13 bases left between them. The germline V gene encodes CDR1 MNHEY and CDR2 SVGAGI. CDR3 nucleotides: TGTGCCAGCTCTCCGGGACGGCCCTACAATGAGCAGTTCTTC. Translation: CASSPGRPYNEQFF.

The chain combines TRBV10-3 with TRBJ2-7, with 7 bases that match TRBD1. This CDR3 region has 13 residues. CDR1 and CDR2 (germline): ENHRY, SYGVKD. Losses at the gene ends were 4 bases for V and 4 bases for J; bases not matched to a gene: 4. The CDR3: CAISGGRGYEQYF. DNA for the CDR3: TGTGCCATCAGTGGAGGCAGGGGGTACGAGCAGTACTTC.

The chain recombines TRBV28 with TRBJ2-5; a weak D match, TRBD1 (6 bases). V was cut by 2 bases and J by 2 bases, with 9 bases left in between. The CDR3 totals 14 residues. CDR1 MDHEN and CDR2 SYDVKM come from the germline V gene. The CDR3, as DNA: TGTGCCAGCAGTTTAGGGACACTACAAGAGACCCAGTACTTC. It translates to CASSLGTLQETQYF.

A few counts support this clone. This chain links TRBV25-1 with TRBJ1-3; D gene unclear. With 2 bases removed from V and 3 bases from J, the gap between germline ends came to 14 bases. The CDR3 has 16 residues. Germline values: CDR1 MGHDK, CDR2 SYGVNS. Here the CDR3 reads CASSEVKGSYGNTIYF. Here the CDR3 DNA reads TGTGCCAGCAGTGAAGTCAAGGGTTCTTATGGAAACACCATATATTTT. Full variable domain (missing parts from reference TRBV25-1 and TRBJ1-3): EADIYQTPRYLVIGTGKKITLECSQTMGHDKMYWYQQDPGMELHLIHYSYGVNSTEKGDLSSESTVSRIRTEHFPLTLESARPSHTSQYLCASSEVKGSYGNTIYFGEGSWLTVV.

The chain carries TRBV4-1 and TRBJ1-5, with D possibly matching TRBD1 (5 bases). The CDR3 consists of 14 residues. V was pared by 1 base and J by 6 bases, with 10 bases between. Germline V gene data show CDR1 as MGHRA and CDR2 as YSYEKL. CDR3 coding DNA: TGCGCCAGCAGCCAAGTGAGCGGGGGTCAGCCCCAGCATTTT. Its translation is CASSQVSGGQPQHF.

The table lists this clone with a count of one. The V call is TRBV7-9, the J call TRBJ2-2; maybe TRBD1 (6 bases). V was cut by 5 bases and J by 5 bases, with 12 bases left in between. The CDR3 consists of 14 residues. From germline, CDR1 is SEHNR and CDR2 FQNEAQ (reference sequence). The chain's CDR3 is CASSRRGGTGELFF. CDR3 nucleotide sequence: TGTGCCAGCAGCCGCAGGGGTGGTACCGGGGAGCTGTTTTTT.

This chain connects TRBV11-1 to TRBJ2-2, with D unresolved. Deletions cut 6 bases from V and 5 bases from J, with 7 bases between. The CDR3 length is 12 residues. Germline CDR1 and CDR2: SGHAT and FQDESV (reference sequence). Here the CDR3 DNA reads TGTGCCAGCAGTTTAACAACCGGGGAGCTGTTTTTT. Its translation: CASSLTTGELFF.

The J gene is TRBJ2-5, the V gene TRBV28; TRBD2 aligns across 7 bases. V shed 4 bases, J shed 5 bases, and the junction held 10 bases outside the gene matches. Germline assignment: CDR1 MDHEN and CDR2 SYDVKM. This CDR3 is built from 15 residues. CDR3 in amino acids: CASSSKRDAMETQYF. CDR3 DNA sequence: TGTGCCAGCAGTTCAAAGCGGGACGCGATGGAGACCCAGTACTTC.

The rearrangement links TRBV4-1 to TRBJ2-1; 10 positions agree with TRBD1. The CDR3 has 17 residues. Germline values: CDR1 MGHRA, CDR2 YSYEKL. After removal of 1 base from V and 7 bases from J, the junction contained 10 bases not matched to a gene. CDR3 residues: CASSQAPTGGSNNEQFF. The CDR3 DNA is TGCGCCAGCAGCCAAGCCCCGACAGGGGGCAGTAATAATGAGCAGTTCTTC.

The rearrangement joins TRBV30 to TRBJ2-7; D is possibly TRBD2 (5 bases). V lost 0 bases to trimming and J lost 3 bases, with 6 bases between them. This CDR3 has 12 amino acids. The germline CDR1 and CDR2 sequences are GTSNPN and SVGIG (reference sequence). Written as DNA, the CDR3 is TGTGCCTGGAGTGTAGGAGGCTACGAGCAGTACTTC. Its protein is CAWSVGGYEQYF.

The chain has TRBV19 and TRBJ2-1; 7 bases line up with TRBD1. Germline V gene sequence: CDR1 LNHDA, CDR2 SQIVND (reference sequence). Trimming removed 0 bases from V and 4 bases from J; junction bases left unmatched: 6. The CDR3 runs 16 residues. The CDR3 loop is CASSIDWGTEYNEQFF. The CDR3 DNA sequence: TGTGCCAGTAGTATAGATTGGGGGACAGAGTACAATGAGCAGTTCTTC.

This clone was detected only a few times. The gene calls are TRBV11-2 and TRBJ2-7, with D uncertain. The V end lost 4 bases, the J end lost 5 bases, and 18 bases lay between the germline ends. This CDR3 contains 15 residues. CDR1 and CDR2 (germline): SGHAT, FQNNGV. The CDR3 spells CASSYPSADGDEQYF. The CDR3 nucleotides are TGTGCCAGCAGCTACCCGTCTGCGGACGGTGACGAGCAGTACTTC.

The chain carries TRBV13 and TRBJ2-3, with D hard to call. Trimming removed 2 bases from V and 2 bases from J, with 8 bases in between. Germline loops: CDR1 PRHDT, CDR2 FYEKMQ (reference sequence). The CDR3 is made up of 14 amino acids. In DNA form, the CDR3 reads TGTGCCAGCAGCTTACTCGGTAACACAGATACGCAGTATTTT. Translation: CASSLLGNTDTQYF. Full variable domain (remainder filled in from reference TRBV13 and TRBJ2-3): AAGVIQSPRHLIKEKRETATLKCYPIPRHDTVYWYQQGPGQDPQFLISFYEKMQSDKGSIPDRFSAQQFSDYHSELNMSSLELGDSALYFCASSLLGNTDTQYFGPGTRLTVL.

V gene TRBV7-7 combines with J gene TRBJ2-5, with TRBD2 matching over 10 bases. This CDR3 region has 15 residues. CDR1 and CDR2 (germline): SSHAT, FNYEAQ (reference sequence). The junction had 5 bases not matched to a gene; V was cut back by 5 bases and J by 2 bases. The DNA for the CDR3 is TGTGCCAGCAGCCAAACTAGCGGGGCACAAGAGACCCAGTACTTC. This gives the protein CASSQTSGAQETQYF.

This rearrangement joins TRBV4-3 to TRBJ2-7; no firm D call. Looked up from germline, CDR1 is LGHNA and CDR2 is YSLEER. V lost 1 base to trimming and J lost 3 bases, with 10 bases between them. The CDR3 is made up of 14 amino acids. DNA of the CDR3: TGCGCCAGCAGCCAAGGTATCGGTCGCTACGAGCAGTACTTC. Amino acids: CASSQGIGRYEQYF.

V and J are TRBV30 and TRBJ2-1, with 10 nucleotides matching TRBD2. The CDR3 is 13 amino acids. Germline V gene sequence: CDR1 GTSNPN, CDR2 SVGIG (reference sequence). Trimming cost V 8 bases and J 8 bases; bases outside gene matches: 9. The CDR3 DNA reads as TGTGCCAATGAAGCGGGAGGGCCCCATGAGCAGTTCTTC. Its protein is CANEAGGPHEQFF. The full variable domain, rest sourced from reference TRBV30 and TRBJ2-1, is SQTIHQWPATLVQPVGSPLSLECTVEGTSNPNLYWYRQAAGRGLQLLFYSVGIGQISSEVPQNLSASRPQDRQFILSSKKLLLSDSGFYLCANEAGGPHEQFFGPGTRLTVL.

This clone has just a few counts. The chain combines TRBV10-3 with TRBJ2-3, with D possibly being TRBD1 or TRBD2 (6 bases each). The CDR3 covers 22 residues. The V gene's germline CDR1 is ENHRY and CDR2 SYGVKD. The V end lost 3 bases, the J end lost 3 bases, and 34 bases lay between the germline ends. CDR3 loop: CAISEPTGVDSEFQGLTDTQYF. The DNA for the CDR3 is TGTGCCATCAGTGAACCCACGGGGGTAGATTCAGAGTTCCAGGGGCTAACAGATACGCAGTATTTT.

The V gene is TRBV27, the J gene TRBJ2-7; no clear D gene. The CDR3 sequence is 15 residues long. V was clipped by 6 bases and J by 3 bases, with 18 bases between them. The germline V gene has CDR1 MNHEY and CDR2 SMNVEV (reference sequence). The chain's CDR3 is CASRIKGTGNYEQYF. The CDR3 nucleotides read TGTGCCAGCAGAATCAAGGGAACCGGAAACTACGAGCAGTACTTC.

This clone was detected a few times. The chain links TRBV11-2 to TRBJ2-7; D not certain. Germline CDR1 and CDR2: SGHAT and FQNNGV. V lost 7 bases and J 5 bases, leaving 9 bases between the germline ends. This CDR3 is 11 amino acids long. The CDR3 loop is CASTAGHEQYF. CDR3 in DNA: TGTGCCAGCACGGCAGGTCACGAGCAGTACTTC. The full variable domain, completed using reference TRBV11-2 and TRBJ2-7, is EAGVAQSPRYKIIEKRQSVAFWCNPISGHATLYWYQQILGQGPKLLIQFQNNGVVDDSQLPKDRFSAERLKGVDSTLKIQPAKLEDSAVYLCASTAGHEQYFGPGTRLTVT.

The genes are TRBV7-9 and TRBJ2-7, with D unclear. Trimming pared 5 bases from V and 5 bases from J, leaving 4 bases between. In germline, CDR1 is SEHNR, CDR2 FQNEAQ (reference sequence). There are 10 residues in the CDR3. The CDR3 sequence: CASSRNEQYF. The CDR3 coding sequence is TGTGCCAGCAGCCGGAACGAGCAGTACTTC.

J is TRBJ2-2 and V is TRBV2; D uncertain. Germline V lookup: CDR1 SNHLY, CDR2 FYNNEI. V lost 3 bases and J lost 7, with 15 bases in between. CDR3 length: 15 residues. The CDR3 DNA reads TGTGCCAGCAGTGACGAGAAGGTCCCGGGCGGGGAGCTGTTTTTT. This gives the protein CASSDEKVPGGELFF.

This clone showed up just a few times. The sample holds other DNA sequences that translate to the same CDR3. This CDR3 is CASSRLAGDNEQFF. CDR3 nucleotides: TGTGCCAGTAGTCGACTAGCGGGAGATAATGAGCAGTTCTTC. The rearrangement links TRBV19 to TRBJ2-1; 12 bases match TRBD2. J was trimmed by 7 bases and V by 5 bases; bases with no gene match: 3. The CDR3 length is 14 residues. Germline CDR1 and CDR2: LNHDA and SQIVND (reference sequence).

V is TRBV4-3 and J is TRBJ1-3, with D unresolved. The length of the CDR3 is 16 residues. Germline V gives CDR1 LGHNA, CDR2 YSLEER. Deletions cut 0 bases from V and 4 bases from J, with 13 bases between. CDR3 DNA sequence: TGCGCCAGCAGCCAAGATGTCGGGGTGCCCGGAAACACCATATATTTT. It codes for CASSQDVGVPGNTIYF.

CDR3: CASSSSLDTGELFF. CDR3 bases: TGTGCCAGCAGCTCCAGTCTGGACACCGGGGAGCTGTTTTTT. V is TRBV9 and J is TRBJ2-2; D is ambiguous. The CDR3 runs 14 residues. The germline CDR1 and CDR2 sequences are SGDLS and YYNGEE. V dropped 4 bases and J dropped 3 bases, with 10 bases sitting between them. Complete variable domain (other parts from reference TRBV9 and TRBJ2-2): DSGVTQTPKHLITATGQRVTLRCSPRSGDLSVYWYQQSLDQGLQFLIQYYNGEERAKGNILERFSAQQFPDLHSELNLSSLELGDSALYFCASSSSLDTGELFFGEGSRLTVL.